Following are 27 T cell receptor beta chains from one sample sequenced in a study of blood T cell repertoires in COVID-19. Here immunoSEQ multiplex PCR was the method, and the copy in TCRdb shows in-frame clones only, minus some. The table includes approximately 52,000 clones, 87% detected once. The source material was peripheral blood. These receptors came from a human donor with active COVID-19. The donor label of this sample is uncertain.

The chain recombines TRBV24-1 with TRBJ2-2, with a weak D call TRBD2 (7 bases). Germline V CDR1 and CDR2: KGHDR, SFDVKD. V lost 4 bases, J lost 3 bases, and 11 bases lay in between. The CDR3 consists of 15 residues. CDR3 sequence: CATSERGADTGELFF. DNA of the CDR3: TGTGCCACCAGTGAACGGGGGGCGGACACCGGGGAGCTGTTTTTT.

The chain uses TRBV5-1 and TRBJ2-2, with D perhaps TRBD1 (6 bases). The germline V gene has CDR1 SGHRS and CDR2 YFSETQ. The CDR3 is 15 amino acids. V lost 4 bases to trimming and J lost 0 bases, with 10 bases between them. The CDR3 DNA reads as TGCGCCAGCAGCCCCGGACAGACGAACACCGGGGAGCTGTTTTTT. Translating it yields CASSPGQTNTGELFF. Full variable domain (missing parts from reference TRBV5-1 and TRBJ2-2): KAGVTQTPRYLIKTRGQQVTLSCSPISGHRSVSWYQQTPGQGLQFLFEYFSETQRNKGNFPGRFSGRQFSNSRSEMNVSTLELGDSALYLCASSPGQTNTGELFFGEGSRLTVL.

The gene calls are TRBV29-1 and TRBJ1-2, with D perhaps TRBD1 (6 bases). This CDR3 comprises 12 residues. The V end lost 6 bases, the J end lost 1 base, and 9 bases lay between the germline ends. Germline assignment: CDR1 SQVTM and CDR2 ANQGSEA. For the CDR3, the DNA is TGCAGCGTAAGGACAGTTAACTATGGCTACACCTTC. Its translation is CSVRTVNYGYTF.

The rearrangement links TRBV7-9 to TRBJ1-1; 11 bases line up with TRBD1. The CDR3 contains 14 residues. With V trimmed by 6 bases and J by 2 bases, 2 bases remained unmatched. CDR1 and CDR2 (germline): SEHNR, FQNEAQ (reference sequence). In DNA form, the CDR3 reads TGTGCCAGCAGGGGACAGGGGGTAAACACTGAAGCTTTCTTT. It translates to CASRGQGVNTEAFF.

The genes are TRBV7-3 and TRBJ2-1; 8 nucleotides match TRBD2. J gave up 12 bases and V 3 bases, and 10 bases lay outside the gene matches. Germline V CDR1 and CDR2: SGHTA, FQGTGA. This CDR3 contains 14 residues. CDR3 loop: CASSLGVAGSMQFF. In DNA form, the CDR3 reads TGTGCCAGCAGCTTGGGGGTAGCGGGGTCGATGCAGTTCTTC.

The chain joins TRBV27 to TRBJ2-7, with TRBD1 matching 10 bases. The CDR3 is 18 amino acids. CDR1 is MNHEY and CDR2 is SMNVEV in the germline V gene (reference sequence). Trimming at V came to 4 bases and at J to 2 bases, leaving 14 bases not matched to a gene. The CDR3 DNA reads TGTGCCAGCAGTTCCCGGGACAGGGGAACTCGGGGGGCCTACGAGCAGTACTTC. Protein sequence: CASSSRDRGTRGAYEQYF.

The rearrangement uses TRBV5-1 and TRBJ2-5, with 12 bases fitting TRBD2. This CDR3 has 17 residues. V shed 0 bases, J shed 5 bases, and the junction held 8 bases outside the gene matches. The germline V gene encodes CDR1 SGHRS and CDR2 YFSETQ. This CDR3 is CASSLGALGTSGETQYF. Written as DNA, the CDR3 is TGCGCCAGCAGCTTGGGCGCCCTCGGGACTAGCGGGGAGACCCAGTACTTC.

This clone appeared a few times. This chain joins TRBV19 and TRBJ2-3; 7 bases agree with TRBD2. This CDR3 comprises 14 residues. In germline, CDR1 is LNHDA, CDR2 SQIVND (reference sequence). V dropped 8 bases and J dropped 2; count of bases not matched to a gene: 7. CDR3 coding DNA: TGTGCCAGTGATGGGGGGGAGCCCACAGATACGCAGTATTTT. Translation: CASDGGEPTDTQYF.

This sequence joins TRBV27 and TRBJ2-6; 9 positions match TRBD2. The V gene end was trimmed by 5 bases and the J gene end by 0 bases; junction bases not matched to a gene: 8. The CDR3 has 18 amino acids. Per the germline V gene, CDR1 is MNHEY and CDR2 is SMNVEV (reference sequence). The CDR3: CASSPQRGDLSGANVLTF. CDR3 nucleotide sequence: TGTGCCAGCAGTCCTCAGCGGGGGGACCTCTCTGGGGCCAACGTCCTGACTTTC. Filled out from reference TRBV27 and TRBJ2-6, the complete variable domain reads EAQVTQNPRYLITVTGKKLTVTCSQNMNHEYMSWYRQDPGLGLRQIYYSMNVEVTDKGDVPEGYKVSRKEKRNFPLILESPSPNQTSLYFCASSPQRGDLSGANVLTFGAGSRLTVL.

In its sample, this clone was seen a few times. The chain is built from TRBV3-1 (or the pseudogene TRBV3-2) and TRBJ1-3; no reliable D call. The CDR3 runs 17 residues. V dropped 7 bases and J dropped 4 bases, with 23 bases sitting between them. Germline V lookup: CDR1 LGHDT, CDR2 YNNKEL (reference sequence). In nucleotides, the CDR3 is TGTGCCAGCACCCACACCCGAGCCCGGGTAGCAGGAAACACCATATATTTT. It codes for CASTHTRARVAGNTIYF.

The chain couples TRBV5-1 to TRBJ2-1, with 10 bases identical to TRBD2. Trimming removed 0 bases from V and 5 bases from J; junction bases left unmatched: 2. Germline assignment: CDR1 SGHRS and CDR2 YFSETQ. The CDR3 has 15 residues. As DNA, the CDR3 is TGCGCCAGCAGCTTGGGACTAGCGGGCCACAATGAGCAGTTCTTC. Translated, it gives CASSLGLAGHNEQFF.

The V gene is TRBV3-1 (or the pseudogene TRBV3-2), the J gene TRBJ1-1, with 7 nucleotides matching TRBD1. J lost 6 bases, V lost 3 bases, and 1 base had no gene match. There are 12 residues in the CDR3. The V gene's germline CDR1 is LGHDT and CDR2 YNNKEL (reference sequence). CDR3 coding DNA: TGTGCCAGCAGCCAGACAGGGTCTGAAGCTTTCTTT. Translation gives CASSQTGSEAFF.

This clone has just one count. The V and J genes are TRBV6-5 and TRBJ1-2, with 11 bases identical to TRBD1. Germline CDR1 MNHEY, CDR2 SVGAGI. The V gene end was trimmed by 9 bases and the J gene end by 4 bases; junction bases not matched to a gene: 10. This CDR3 spans 15 amino acids. The CDR3 protein is CASTTGTGGVYGYTF. The DNA for the CDR3 is TGTGCCAGTACGACCGGGACAGGGGGTGTCTATGGCTACACCTTC.

The V gene is TRBV6-2 or TRBV6-3, the J gene TRBJ1-2; no clear D gene. The CDR3 is 13 amino acids. CDR1 and CDR2 from the germline V gene are MNHEY and SVGEGT. Trimming cost V 5 bases and J 4 bases, with 11 bases left between them. CDR3 sequence reads: CASSISDAYGYTF. As DNA, the CDR3 is TGTGCCAGCAGTATCAGCGACGCCTATGGCTACACCTTC.

This sequence joins TRBV6-6 and TRBJ1-2; no clear D. This CDR3 is 16 amino acids long. CDR1 is MNHNY, CDR2 SVGAGI, per germline (reference sequence). Trimming removed 0 bases at V and 2 bases at J, with 13 bases between. For the CDR3, the DNA is TGTGCCAGCAGTTACTCTACGGAGTCATTGAACTATGGCTACACCTTC. It yields the protein CASSYSTESLNYGYTF.

This clone was detected once. CDR3 in amino acids: CASSSRTSKAGELFF. As DNA, the CDR3 is TGCGCCAGCAGCAGTCGGACTAGTAAGGCCGGGGAGCTGTTTTTT. The chain joins TRBV4-1 to TRBJ2-2, with 7 bases fitting TRBD2. The CDR3 totals 15 residues. V gave up 5 bases and J gave up 6 bases; unmatched junction bases: 9. CDR1 is MGHRA and CDR2 is YSYEKL in the germline V gene.

V and J are TRBV14 and TRBJ2-7; no reliable D call. The CDR3 has 14 residues. The germline V gene encodes CDR1 SGHDN and CDR2 FVKESK. V shed 6 bases and J shed 2 bases, with 14 bases lying between them. The CDR3 region is CASSDSLVAYEQYF. The CDR3 DNA follows: TGTGCCAGCAGTGACTCGTTGGTAGCCTACGAGCAGTACTTC. The full variable domain, its missing parts supplied by reference TRBV14 and TRBJ2-7, is EAGVTQFPSHSVIEKGQTVTLRCDPISGHDNLYWYRRVMGKEIKFLLHFVKESKQDESGMPNNRFLAERTGGTYSTLKVQPAELEDSGVYFCASSDSLVAYEQYFGPGTRLTVT.

The V and J genes are TRBV5-1 and TRBJ1-4, with 8 bases lining up with TRBD1. CDR1 and CDR2 from the germline V gene are SGHRS and YFSETQ. The V gene end was trimmed by 4 bases and the J gene end by 7 bases; junction bases not matched to a gene: 6. CDR3 length: 14 amino acids. CDR3 nucleotides: TGCGCCAGCAGCCACAGGGGGGGACGTGAAAAACTGTTTTTT. Encoded protein: CASSHRGGREKLFF.

The gene calls are TRBV6-5 and TRBJ2-3; D perhaps matches TRBD1 (6 bases). Germline V lookup: CDR1 MNHEY, CDR2 SVGAGI. Between the trimmed V and J ends, which lost 9 bases and 2 bases, there was a span of 15 bases. The CDR3 runs 14 residues. The CDR3 DNA follows: TGTGCCAGTATGATCCACAGGGACACAGATACGCAGTATTTT. It specifies CASMIHRDTDTQYF.

The gene calls are TRBV11-2 and TRBJ2-3; 10 positions agree with TRBD2. After removal of 1 base from V and 4 bases from J, the junction contained 2 bases not matched to a gene. The CDR3 has 15 residues. The germline CDR1 and CDR2 sequences are SGHAT and FQNNGV. The CDR3 DNA is TGTGCCAGCAGCTTAGGCAGCGGGGGGGCAGATACGCAGTATTTT. It is translated as CASSLGSGGADTQYF. Full variable domain (missing parts from reference TRBV11-2 and TRBJ2-3): EAGVAQSPRYKIIEKRQSVAFWCNPISGHATLYWYQQILGQGPKLLIQFQNNGVVDDSQLPKDRFSAERLKGVDSTLKIQPAKLEDSAVYLCASSLGSGGADTQYFGPGTRLTVL.

This chain joins TRBV6-6 and TRBJ1-4; 7 nucleotides match TRBD1. Germline V gives CDR1 MNHNY, CDR2 SVGAGI (reference sequence). With 6 bases clipped from V and 8 bases from J, the junction kept 9 bases outside the gene matches. The CDR3 totals 14 residues. The CDR3 DNA reads as TGTGCCAGCAGCCCTACAGGGGTGGGAGAAAAACTGTTTTTT. Its translation is CASSPTGVGEKLFF.

The chain carries TRBV5-4 and TRBJ2-5; 8 bases map to TRBD1. V lost 4 bases and J lost 5; bases outside the gene matches: 7. The length of the CDR3 is 14 residues. Germline V CDR1 and CDR2: SGHNT, YYREEE (reference sequence). The CDR3 bases are TGTGCCAGCAGCGGGCAGGGGGCAAGGGAGACCCAGTACTTC. Translated, it gives CASSGQGARETQYF.

The chain recombines TRBV18 with TRBJ1-2; maybe TRBD1 (6 bases). The CDR3 spans 16 residues. V was trimmed by 4 bases and J by 4 bases, leaving 19 bases between them. CDR1 and CDR2 (germline): KGHSH, LQKENI. CDR3 DNA sequence: TGTGCCAGCTCACTCGTTCGGGCTCCAGGGGCCTATGGCTACACCTTC. It translates to CASSLVRAPGAYGYTF.

The gene calls are TRBV12-3 or TRBV12-4 and TRBJ2-5, with D possibly TRBD1 on 6 matching bases. The length of the CDR3 is 13 residues. Trimming removed 1 base at V and 5 bases at J, with 8 bases between. The CDR3 DNA reads as TGTGCCAGCAGTTTAGGGGGGCCCGAGACCCAGTACTTC. Amino acid sequence: CASSLGGPETQYF.

The chain joins TRBV18 to TRBJ1-6, with D possibly TRBD1 on 5 matching bases. Germline V gives CDR1 KGHSH, CDR2 LQKENI. The CDR3 sequence is 16 residues long. V lost 2 bases and J 9 bases, leaving 17 bases between the germline ends. The CDR3 loop is CASSPSGGGHGSPLHF. As DNA, the CDR3 is TGTGCCAGCTCACCAAGTGGGGGGGGTCATGGTTCACCCCTCCACTTT.

V usage is TRBV28 and J usage is TRBJ2-2; weak D call: TRBD2 (5 bases). The V gene's germline CDR1 is MDHEN and CDR2 SYDVKM. The CDR3 spans 13 residues. V was trimmed by 6 bases and J by 1 base, leaving 6 bases between them. Here the CDR3 DNA reads TGTGCCAGCAGGGGAGAGAACACCGGGGAGCTGTTTTTT. Translated, it gives CASRGENTGELFF.

This clone was counted once. The V and J genes are TRBV6-6 and TRBJ1-4; TRBD1 agrees at 7 bases. With 8 bases clipped from V and 5 bases from J, the junction kept 8 bases outside the gene matches. This CDR3 comprises 14 residues. Germline V gene sequence: CDR1 MNHNY, CDR2 SVGAGI (reference sequence). The chain's CDR3 is CASLDRDRNEKLFF. CDR3 DNA: TGTGCCAGCCTTGACAGGGATCGAAATGAAAAACTGTTTTTT.